Below, 26 T cell receptor beta chains from the same sample are listed, as sequenced in a study of Graves' ophthalmopathy and Graves' hyperthyroidism. TCR beta CDR3 regions were amplified from RNA transcripts. Investigators did first-round RT-PCR with HTBI primers, then second-round multiplex PCR. TCRdb called the multiplex PCR reads again in MiXCR, with one record for every CDR3 protein. The sample includes about 390,000 distinct CDR3 sequences, approximately 15% of them seen just once. Sequencing input: peripheral blood. The source of these receptors is a woman aged 18-30 years with stable Graves' hyperthyroidism.

In this sample, this clonotype turned up many times. The chain employs TRBV6-5 and TRBJ2-7; D is possibly TRBD1 (6 bases). V lost 0 bases, J lost 5 bases, and 11 bases lay in between. CDR1 is MNHEY and CDR2 is SVGAGI in the germline V gene. The CDR3 totals 14 residues. The DNA of the CDR3 is TGTGCCAGCAGTTACTCTCAGGGGTACCACGAGCAGTACTTC. This gives the protein CASSYSQGYHEQYF.

This clonotype was recorded many times. The rearrangement joins TRBV20-1 to TRBJ2-7, with D unresolved. The CDR3 length is 13 residues. Germline V gene lookup returns CDR1 DFQATT and CDR2 SNEGSKA (reference sequence). V lost 5 bases, J lost 2 bases, and 13 bases lay in between. CDR3 bases: TGCAGTGCTGACAACATGGCTCCCTACGAGCAGTACTTC. Its translation: CSADNMAPYEQYF.

The chain joins TRBV18 to TRBJ1-1; no clear D. Deletions cut 2 bases from V and 4 bases from J, with 11 bases between. CDR1 and CDR2 from the germline V gene are KGHSH and LQKENI. This CDR3 comprises 14 residues. The CDR3 DNA follows: TGTGCCAGCTCACCAGGGATGATCGGCACTGAAGCTTTCTTT. The encoded protein is CASSPGMIGTEAFF.

This clonotype was detected ten times or more. The chain employs TRBV27 and TRBJ1-2; 7 positions agree with TRBD1. The germline gives CDR1 MNHEY, CDR2 SMNVEV (reference sequence). V lost 6 bases and J lost 6; bases outside the gene matches: 4. The CDR3 contains 12 residues. The CDR3: CASRNRGDGYTF. Written as DNA, the CDR3 is TGTGCCAGCAGAAACAGGGGAGATGGCTACACCTTC.

The rearrangement uses TRBV6-5 and TRBJ2-2; D call uncertain. The germline V and J ends were trimmed by 2 bases and 2 bases, with 12 bases remaining between them. CDR1 MNHEY and CDR2 SVGAGI come from the germline V gene. The CDR3 runs to 16 residues. The CDR3 loop is CASSYGVAGNTGELFF. As DNA, the CDR3 is TGTGCCAGCAGTTACGGGGTAGCTGGCAACACCGGGGAGCTGTTTTTT.

In this sample, this clonotype turned up many times. The CDR3 protein is CATSDSGQGGQPQHF. CDR3 in DNA: TGTGCCACCAGTGATTCAGGACAGGGAGGTCAGCCCCAGCATTTT. The chain recombines TRBV24-1 with TRBJ1-5; TRBD1 matches 8 bases. CDR3 length: 15 amino acids. V lost 2 bases, J lost 6 bases, and 5 bases stayed unmatched. Germline loops: CDR1 KGHDR, CDR2 SFDVKD.

The table lists this clonotype with many counts. The rearrangement joins TRBV29-1 to TRBJ2-7; D possibly corresponds to TRBD2 (6 bases). The length of the CDR3 is 12 residues. V shed 4 bases and J shed 5 bases, with 12 bases lying between them. Germline loops: CDR1 SQVTM, CDR2 ANQGSEA. CDR3 amino acids: CSVAYGGNEQYF. CDR3 bases: TGCAGCGTTGCCTACGGGGGAAACGAGCAGTACTTC.

This clonotype has a count of ten or more. The rearrangement links TRBV19 to TRBJ2-2, with D unresolved. The length of the CDR3 is 18 residues. V was pared by 6 bases and J by 1 base, with 21 bases between. Per the germline V gene, CDR1 is LNHDA and CDR2 is SQIVND (reference sequence). The CDR3 is CASSFYWAEGGNTGELFF. The CDR3 DNA is TGTGCCAGTAGCTTTTATTGGGCCGAAGGCGGGAACACCGGGGAGCTGTTTTTT.

This clonotype was seen repeatedly, ten times or more. Mismatch with germline at one junction end may stem from a read error. The chain employs TRBV19 and TRBJ1-2; D might be TRBD1 (5 bases). This CDR3 has 14 amino acids. Germline CDR1 LNHDA, CDR2 SQIVND (reference sequence). The CDR3 spells CASKTYPGHYRYTF. DNA of the CDR3: TGTGCCAGTAAGACTTATCCAGGGCACTATCGCTACACCTTC.

This clonotype was seen ten or more times. The rearrangement links TRBV27 to TRBJ2-5; TRBD2 agrees at 13 bases. With 7 bases clipped from V and 2 bases from J, the junction kept 4 bases outside the gene matches. This CDR3 is built from 15 residues. Germline CDR1 and CDR2: MNHEY and SMNVEV (reference sequence). The CDR3 loop reads CASNRLAGGQETQYF. In DNA form, the CDR3 reads TGTGCCAGCAATAGACTAGCGGGGGGTCAAGAGACCCAGTACTTC.

The chain uses TRBV20-1 and TRBJ1-6; 7 bases agree with TRBD1. Germline V CDR1 and CDR2: DFQATT, SNEGSKA (reference sequence). V lost 0 bases, J lost 4 bases, and 6 bases stayed unmatched. The CDR3 extends over 16 amino acids. This chain's CDR3 is CSAREPGTDYNSPLHF. The CDR3 region has the DNA TGCAGTGCTAGAGAGCCCGGGACAGATTATAATTCACCCCTCCACTTT.

This clonotype was recorded at least ten times. A read error may produce the germline difference seen at one junction end. The V and J genes are TRBV6-1 and TRBJ2-5; D not certain. CDR1 is MNHNS, CDR2 SASEGT, per germline. The CDR3 is made up of 11 amino acids. CDR3 loop: CASSSYSLTNF. The DNA for the CDR3 is TGTGCCAGCAGTTCCTATTCCCTCACAAACTTC.

In its sample, this clonotype was seen many times. This sequence joins TRBV4-1 and TRBJ1-2, with a tentative D call TRBD1 (6 bases). Trimming took 4 bases from V and 3 from J, leaving 15 bases between them. The CDR3 runs 15 residues. The germline CDR1 and CDR2 sequences are MGHRA and YSYEKL. CDR3 sequence (DNA): TGCGCCAGCAGCCGCGGATACAGGGACGACTATGGCTACACCTTC. This encodes CASSRGYRDDYGYTF.

This clonotype has at least ten counts. The chain has TRBV12-3 or TRBV12-4 and TRBJ1-1; D possibly corresponds to TRBD1 (5 bases). There are 13 residues in the CDR3. The ends were cut back, 5 bases at V and 6 bases at J, with 13 bases in the middle. CDR3 protein: CASSPLRGAEAFF. The DNA of the CDR3 is TGTGCCAGCAGTCCTTTGCGGGGGGCTGAAGCTTTCTTT.

This clonotype was detected once. The CDR3 nucleotides read TGTGCCAGCAGTCGGGGGGGCCTTCAATACTTC. It translates to CASSRGGLQYF. The chain couples TRBV2 to TRBJ2-5; 8 nucleotides align to TRBD2. Germline V gives CDR1 SNHLY, CDR2 FYNNEI. Trimming at V came to 5 bases and at J to 14 bases, leaving 7 bases not matched to a gene. This CDR3 is 11 amino acids long.

Many counts were recorded for this clonotype. The genes are TRBV6-1 and TRBJ2-7; D gene uncertain. The CDR3 consists of 15 residues. With 2 bases removed from V and 2 bases from J, the gap between germline ends came to 13 bases. Germline V gives CDR1 MNHNS, CDR2 SASEGT. CDR3 in DNA: TGTGCCAGCAGTGAATGGCGTGGGCAGCCCTACGAGCAGTACTTC. It codes for CASSEWRGQPYEQYF.

As regards this clonotype: This may come from a read error, since a much larger clone is one base off. The chain couples TRBV20-1 to TRBJ2-7; D might be TRBD2 (6 bases). With 0 bases removed from V and 5 bases from J, the gap between germline ends came to 14 bases. The CDR3 is 14 amino acids. CDR1 is DFQATT and CDR2 is SNEGSKA in the germline V gene (reference sequence). The CDR3 loop is CSARDIGGANEQYV. As DNA, the CDR3 is TGCAGTGCTAGAGATATAGGAGGGGCGAACGAGCAGTACGTC.

This clonotype showed up many times. The chain joins TRBV28 to TRBJ1-6; the D is unclear. Germline V gives CDR1 MDHEN, CDR2 SYDVKM. Trimming left V 10 bases short and J 6 bases short, with 13 bases between. This CDR3 contains 13 residues. The CDR3 loop reads CATCAGRNSPLHF. CDR3 nucleotides: TGTGCCACCTGCGCCGGGCGTAATTCACCCCTCCACTTT.

This clonotype was seen at least ten times. The J gene is TRBJ2-5, the V gene TRBV4-2; 15 bases are a match to TRBD2. J lost 6 bases, V lost 4 bases, and 15 bases had no gene match. This CDR3 has 19 amino acids. Germline CDR1 is LGHNA and CDR2 is YNFKEQ. The chain's CDR3 is CASSLGLAGGQALKQTQYF. In DNA, the CDR3 is TGTGCCAGCAGCCTCGGACTAGCGGGGGGGCAGGCATTAAAACAGACCCAGTACTTC.

Turning to this clonotype: Compared with germline, one end of the junction differs, possibly owing to a read error. V gene TRBV7-3 combines with J gene TRBJ1-1; tentatively, D is TRBD1 (5 bases). This CDR3 comprises 14 residues. Germline V gives CDR1 SGHTA, CDR2 FQGTGA. CDR3 bases: TGTGCCAGCCGCTTAGCGCGGGACTTTAGGAGAGCTTTCTTT. It specifies CASRLARDFRRAFF.

Many counts were recorded for this clonotype. The rearrangement joins TRBV29-1 to TRBJ1-1, with TRBD1 matching 8 bases. This CDR3 is 13 amino acids long. With 6 bases clipped from V and 4 bases from J, the junction kept 7 bases outside the gene matches. The V gene's germline CDR1 is SQVTM and CDR2 ANQGSEA. Here the CDR3 reads CSVSSGGGTEAFF. Written as DNA, the CDR3 is TGCAGCGTATCGTCAGGGGGCGGCACTGAAGCTTTCTTT.

This clonotype was counted at least ten times. The chain joins TRBV27 to TRBJ1-6; D remains unclear. Trimming left V 2 bases short and J 0 bases short, with 14 bases between. The germline V gene has CDR1 MNHEY and CDR2 SMNVEV (reference sequence). CDR3 length: 18 residues. In DNA form, the CDR3 reads TGTGCCAGCAGTTTAACAAATCCTTTAAGCTCCTATAATTCACCCCTCCACTTT. As protein: CASSLTNPLSSYNSPLHF.

With regard to this clonotype: This may be a read error, as it is one base from a much larger clone. The chain has TRBV29-1 and TRBJ2-7, with D perhaps matching TRBD1 (7 bases). Germline CDR1 is SQVTM and CDR2 is ANQGSEA. The length of the CDR3 is 13 residues. The CDR3 DNA sequence: TGCAGCGTTGGGGGACAGCTTGGACGGGAGCAGTGCTTC. This gives the protein CSVGGQLGREQCF.

This clonotype has only a few counts. The V call is TRBV12-3 or TRBV12-4, the J call TRBJ2-5, with TRBD1 identical over 10 bases. V lost 5 bases, J lost 1 base, and 4 bases stayed unmatched. The CDR3 totals 15 residues. CDR3 DNA sequence: TGTGCCAGCAGTGCCCGGACAGGGGGCCAAGAGACCCAGTACTTC. Amino acid sequence: CASSARTGGQETQYF.

In this sample, this clonotype turned up many times. V gene TRBV6-1 combines with J gene TRBJ2-7, with a weak D call TRBD2 (5 bases). Germline-derived CDR1 and CDR2 are MNHNS and SASEGT. With 3 bases removed from V and 1 base from J, the gap between germline ends came to 13 bases. This CDR3 is 15 amino acids long. CDR3 residues: CASSEWQGGSYEQYF. CDR3 DNA sequence: TGTGCCAGCAGTGAGTGGCAAGGCGGGTCCTACGAGCAGTACTTC.

This clonotype was seen at least ten times. The chain joins TRBV25-1 to TRBJ2-5, with TRBD1 as a possible D gene (6 bases). This CDR3 contains 14 residues. Germline lookup yields CDR1 MGHDK and CDR2 SYGVNS. V was cut by 4 bases and J by 5 bases, with 14 bases left in between. The chain's CDR3 is CASSGRTALETQYF. The DNA for the CDR3 is TGTGCCAGCAGTGGGAGGACAGCCCTGGAGACCCAGTACTTC.